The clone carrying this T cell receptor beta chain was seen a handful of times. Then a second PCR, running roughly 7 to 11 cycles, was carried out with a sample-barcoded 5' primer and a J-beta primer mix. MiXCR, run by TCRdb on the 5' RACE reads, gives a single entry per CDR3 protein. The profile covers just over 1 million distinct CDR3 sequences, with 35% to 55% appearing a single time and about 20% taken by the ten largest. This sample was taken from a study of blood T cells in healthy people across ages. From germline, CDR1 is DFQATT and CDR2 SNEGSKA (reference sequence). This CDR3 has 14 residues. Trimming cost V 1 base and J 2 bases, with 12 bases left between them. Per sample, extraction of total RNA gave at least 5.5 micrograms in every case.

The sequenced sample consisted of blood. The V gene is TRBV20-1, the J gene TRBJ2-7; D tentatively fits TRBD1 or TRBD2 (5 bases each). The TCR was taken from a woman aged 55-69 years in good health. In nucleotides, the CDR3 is TGCAGTGCTAGAGTTGGGACCCAAGCCTACGAGCAGTACTTC. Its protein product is CSARVGTQAYEQYF.